The rows below give T cell receptor beta chains drawn from one sample of a study of blood T cell repertoires in COVID-19. Some clones are missing from TCRdb's copy, which holds only in-frame ones; the method was immunoSEQ multiplex PCR. Of 110,000 or so clones listed, around nine tenths are singletons. The sequenced sample was peripheral blood. These receptors all come from a woman between 65 and 79 years old who had recovered from COVID-19. The CDR3 runs from the conserved cysteine through the conserved F or W. The D gene is left open where the match is weak. Some rows have no size entry. The others give once, few or many, or a class for an expanded clone.

>TRBD1|-|TRBV7-9|18|TRBJ1-1
TGTGCCAGCAGCCCCCGACAGGGGGTGTCGGTGGGGCACACTGAAGCTTTCTTT
CASSPRQGVSVGHTEAFF
>-|-|TRBV28|13|TRBJ2-5
TGTGCCAGTAGATTACAGGGTGGGGAGACCCAGTACTTC
CASRLQGGETQYF
>-|few|TRBV11-2|15|TRBJ2-7
TGTGCCAGCAGCTTAGAGGACTCTTACTCCTACGAGCAGTACTTC
CASSLEDSYSYEQYF
>TRBD1|few|TRBV5-8|14|TRBJ2-3
TGTGCCAGCAGCCATGGGACAGTTACAGATACGCAGTATTTT
CASSHGTVTDTQYF
>TRBD1|-|TRBV9|15|TRBJ1-5
TGTGCCAGCAGCGTAGTTGGGGGGACAGGGGAGCCCCAGCATTTT
CASSVVGGTGEPQHF
>-|many|TRBV6-5|13|TRBJ1-2
TGTGCCAGCAAGCCAAACCCTTCCTATGGCTACACCTTC
CASKPNPSYGYTF
>-|once|TRBV28|15|TRBJ1-1
TGTGCCAGCAGCTCACCGGGGGGGTGGAACACTGAAGCTTTCTTT
CASSSPGGWNTEAFF
>TRBD2|-|TRBV7-3|17|TRBJ2-7
TGTGCCAGCAGCGCCAAGTCGGGACTAGCCGCAAGCTACGAGCAGTACTTC
CASSAKSGLAASYEQYF
>-|-|TRBV9|13|TRBJ2-1
TGTGCCAGCAGCCCGAGCCCCTACAATGAGCAGTTCTTC
CASSPSPYNEQFF
>TRBD1|once|TRBV28|16|TRBJ2-3
TGTGCCAGCAGATCCGGGACAGCCCTTGTCACAGATACGCAGTATTTT
CASRSGTALVTDTQYF
>-|-|TRBV2|15|TRBJ1-6
TGTGCCAGCAGTGAATTGGGGGGGAATAATTCACCCCTCCACTTT
CASSELGGNNSPLHF
>TRBD2|-|TRBV19|15|TRBJ2-7
TGTGCCAGTAGTATTGAGGGCGGGAGTCGCTACGAGCAGTACTTC
CASSIEGGSRYEQYF
>TRBD1|-|TRBV25-1|17|TRBJ1-4
TGTGCCAGCAGTGAATGGCGCTCGGGACAGGGTGTGGGTAGACTGTTTTTT
CASSEWRSGQGVGRLFF
>-|-|TRBV28|15|TRBJ2-2
TGTGCCAGCAGTTTACAACTAGCTAACACCGGGGAGCTGTTTTTT
CASSLQLANTGELFF
>-|-|TRBV3-1/TRBV3-2|13|TRBJ1-2
TGTGCCAGCAGCCAAGAAAGGGGAAGTGGCTACACCTTC
CASSQERGSGYTF
>-|-|TRBV5-1|16|TRBJ2-6
TGCGCCAGCAGCTTGTGGCAGGTCTCTGGGGCCAACGTCCTGACTTTC
CASSLWQVSGANVLTF
>-|-|TRBV2|14|TRBJ1-1
TGTGCCAGCAGTGAATCTCGGGACTCGGGTGAAGCTTTCTTT
CASSESRDSGEAFF
>-|-|TRBV4-2|15|TRBJ1-2
TGTGCCAGCAGCCAAAATTTCAGGGGTAGCTATGGCTACACCTTC
CASSQNFRGSYGYTF
>TRBD1|-|TRBV27|14|TRBJ2-7
TGTGCCAGCAGCGACAGGGGCGCGTCCTACGAGCAGTACTTC
CASSDRGASYEQYF
>TRBD1|-|TRBV5-4|12|TRBJ1-2
TGTGCCTGTTCCGGGACAGGCTATGGCTACACCTTC
CACSGTGYGYTF
>-|-|TRBV11-2|14|TRBJ2-3
TGTGCCAGCAGCAGAAACCCCAGGGCCGATACGCAGTATTTT
CASSRNPRADTQYF
>TRBD2|-|TRBV6-6|14|TRBJ2-2
TGTGCCAGCAGTTTTAGCGGGGGGGCCGGGGAGCTGTTTTTT
CASSFSGGAGELFF
>TRBD2|once|TRBV6-2/TRBV6-3|15|TRBJ2-7
TGTGCCAGCAGCCTTGGGACTAGCGACTACTACGAGCAGTACTTC
CASSLGTSDYYEQYF